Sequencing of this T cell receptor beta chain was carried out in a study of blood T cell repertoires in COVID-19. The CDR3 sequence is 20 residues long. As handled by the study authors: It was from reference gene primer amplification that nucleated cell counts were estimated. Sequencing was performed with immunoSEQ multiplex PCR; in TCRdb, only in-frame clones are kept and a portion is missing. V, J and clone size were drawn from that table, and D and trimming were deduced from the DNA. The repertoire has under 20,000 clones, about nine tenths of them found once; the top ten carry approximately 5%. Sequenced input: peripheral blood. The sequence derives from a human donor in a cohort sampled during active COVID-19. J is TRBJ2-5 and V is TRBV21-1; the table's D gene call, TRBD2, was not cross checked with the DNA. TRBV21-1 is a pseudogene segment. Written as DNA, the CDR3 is TGTGCCAGCAGCAAAGAGGCTGGTAGCGGGAGGGCCTTTGAGAAAGAGACCCAGTACTTC. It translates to CASSKEAGSGRAFEKETQYF.